The clone carrying this T cell receptor (beta chain) was picked up one time. This record comes from a study of PD-1 blockade in classical Hodgkin lymphoma. Autologous stem cell transplantation was followed by relapse in every patient, and brentuximab vedotin exposure varied. Trimming removed 6 bases from V and 7 bases from J; junction bases left unmatched: 7. Germline-derived CDR1 and CDR2 are MNHNY and SVGAGI (reference sequence). This CDR3 comprises 14 residues. Sequenced by immunoSEQ multiplex PCR; TCRdb stores in-frame clones only, minus some. In the table there are roughly 41,000 clones, over 70% of which are singletons.

The rearrangement joins TRBV6-6 to TRBJ1-2; 11 bases align to TRBD1. The source material was peripheral blood mononuclear cells (PBMCs), sampled at baseline. This sequence was found in a human donor with classical Hodgkin lymphoma. This CDR3 is CASRGTGGKPGYTF. The CDR3 DNA sequence: TGTGCCAGCAGGGGGACAGGGGGAAAACCTGGCTACACCTTC.